The 12 T cell receptor beta chains given below trace back to one sample, sequenced in a study of shared clonotypes between healthy human individuals. The protocol was immunoSEQ multiplex PCR, while the TCRdb copy is restricted to in-frame clones and leaves out a portion. The profile shows 1,400,000 or so clones, less than 99% of them singletons. The sample comprised naive CD4+ T cells sorted from blood. Indicated subset: CD45RA+ positively selected. These receptors were collected from a young man in good health.

The chain combines TRBV19 with TRBJ2-3; D might be TRBD2 (6 bases). The germline CDR1 and CDR2 sequences are LNHDA and SQIVND (reference sequence). Trimming took 5 bases from V and 0 from J, leaving 18 bases between them. The CDR3 sequence is 17 residues long. The CDR3 loop reads CASSLLPGLSSTDTQYF. For the CDR3, the DNA is TGTGCCAGTAGTTTGTTACCGGGACTTTCTAGCACAGATACGCAGTATTTT.

J is TRBJ1-1 and V is TRBV29-1; D gene unclear. The CDR3 runs to 13 residues. V lost 4 bases, J lost 1 base, and 10 bases lay in between. Germline-derived CDR1 and CDR2 are SQVTM and ANQGSEA. The CDR3 nucleotides read TGCAGCGTTGCGAGGCAGGAGAACACTGAAGCTTTCTTT. It codes for CSVARQENTEAFF.

This sequence joins TRBV7-2 and TRBJ2-1, with TRBD2 matching 8 bases. The CDR3 has 16 amino acids. Trimming at V came to 5 bases and at J to 5 bases, leaving 11 bases not matched to a gene. Germline CDR1 and CDR2: SGHTA and FQGNSA. CDR3 nucleotides: TGTGCCAGCAGCCGTTTCGGGAGGGCCCTAAACAATGAGCAGTTCTTC. Its protein is CASSRFGRALNNEQFF.

The genes are TRBV11-2 and TRBJ2-7, with 11 bases identical to TRBD1. The CDR3 is made up of 16 amino acids. With 2 bases clipped from V and 7 bases from J, the junction kept 10 bases outside the gene matches. Germline values: CDR1 SGHAT, CDR2 FQNNGV. The CDR3, as DNA: TGTGCCAGCAGCTTATGGACTGGACAGGGGGCTGGGGAGCAGTACTTC. It translates to CASSLWTGQGAGEQYF. Filled out from reference TRBV11-2 and TRBJ2-7, the complete variable domain reads EAGVAQSPRYKIIEKRQSVAFWCNPISGHATLYWYQQILGQGPKLLIQFQNNGVVDDSQLPKDRFSAERLKGVDSTLKIQPAKLEDSAVYLCASSLWTGQGAGEQYFGPGTRLTVT.

The chain uses TRBV14 and TRBJ1-1; the match to TRBD1 covers 8 bases. The germline gives CDR1 SGHDN, CDR2 FVKESK. The CDR3 runs 14 residues. The V gene end was trimmed by 5 bases and the J gene end by 5 bases; junction bases not matched to a gene: 7. The CDR3 loop is CASSFGQGTTEAFF. The CDR3 DNA follows: TGTGCCAGCAGCTTCGGACAGGGCACTACTGAAGCTTTCTTT.

The V and J genes are TRBV19 and TRBJ1-2; D perhaps matches TRBD1 (6 bases). This CDR3 is 13 amino acids long. CDR1 is LNHDA and CDR2 is SQIVND in the germline V gene (reference sequence). V lost 5 bases, J lost 2 bases, and 9 bases lay in between. The CDR3 nucleotides are TGTGCCAGTAGTGAACAGGGAAACTATGGCTACACCTTC. Amino acids: CASSEQGNYGYTF.

V gene TRBV29-1 combines with J gene TRBJ2-1; TRBD2 matches at 9 bases. From germline, CDR1 is SQVTM and CDR2 ANQGSEA. The length of the CDR3 is 14 residues. Trimming cost V 6 bases and J 8 bases; bases outside gene matches: 11. The chain's CDR3 is CSVAGLAGLYEQFF. The DNA of the CDR3 is TGCAGCGTCGCGGGTCTAGCGGGACTATATGAGCAGTTCTTC.

The genes are TRBV11-2 and TRBJ2-1, with 7 bases lining up with TRBD1. Trimming removed 5 bases from V and 5 bases from J; junction bases left unmatched: 9. This CDR3 contains 15 residues. Germline CDR1 SGHAT, CDR2 FQNNGV. The CDR3 reads CASSPGRGLDNEQFF. DNA for the CDR3: TGTGCCAGCAGCCCCGGAAGGGGGCTTGACAATGAGCAGTTCTTC.

The V and J genes are TRBV7-9 and TRBJ2-2, with 9 bases identical to TRBD1. CDR1 is SEHNR and CDR2 is FQNEAQ in the germline V gene (reference sequence). Germline trimming cut 5 bases from V and 5 bases from J; bases unmatched to any gene: 18. The CDR3 extends over 19 amino acids. The CDR3 DNA reads as TGTGCCAGCAGCGTGTTGGGTGTTCCGGGACAGGGAGGTACCGGGGAGCTGTTTTTT. Translated, it gives CASSVLGVPGQGGTGELFF. Drawing the rest from reference TRBV7-9 and TRBJ2-2, the complete variable domain is DTGVSQNPRHKITKRGQNVTFRCDPISEHNRLYWYRQTLGQGPEFLTYFQNEAQLEKSRLLSDRFSAERPKGSFSTLEIQRTEQGDSAMYLCASSVLGVPGQGGTGELFFGEGSRLTVL.

This chain links TRBV7-6 with TRBJ2-5; no reliable D call. The CDR3 has 11 amino acids. Germline assignment: CDR1 SGHVS and CDR2 FNYEAQ. The V and J ends lost 4 bases and 7 bases respectively, with 7 bases between them. CDR3 region: CASSSHGTQYF. CDR3 sequence (DNA): TGTGCCAGCAGCTCCCATGGGACCCAGTACTTC.

This clone was observed a single time. The rearrangement joins TRBV15 to TRBJ2-6; D is undetermined. This CDR3 is built from 20 residues. Trimming removed 0 bases at V and 0 bases at J, with 18 bases between. CDR1 is LNHNV, CDR2 YYDKDF, per germline (reference sequence). CDR3 nucleotide sequence: TGTGCCACCAGCAGAGATTTATCCTTTATTGCCCCCTCTGGGGCCAACGTCCTGACTTTC. It translates to CATSRDLSFIAPSGANVLTF.

The CDR3 here is CASSALTGAGSGYTF. CDR3 bases: TGTGCCAGCAGTGCCCTGACAGGGGCTGGTTCTGGCTACACCTTC. This chain links TRBV6-1 with TRBJ1-2, with 8 bases matching TRBD1. The CDR3 covers 15 residues. V shed 4 bases and J 7 bases; nucleotides not matched to a gene: 11. Germline CDR1 reads MNHNS; CDR2 reads SASEGT.